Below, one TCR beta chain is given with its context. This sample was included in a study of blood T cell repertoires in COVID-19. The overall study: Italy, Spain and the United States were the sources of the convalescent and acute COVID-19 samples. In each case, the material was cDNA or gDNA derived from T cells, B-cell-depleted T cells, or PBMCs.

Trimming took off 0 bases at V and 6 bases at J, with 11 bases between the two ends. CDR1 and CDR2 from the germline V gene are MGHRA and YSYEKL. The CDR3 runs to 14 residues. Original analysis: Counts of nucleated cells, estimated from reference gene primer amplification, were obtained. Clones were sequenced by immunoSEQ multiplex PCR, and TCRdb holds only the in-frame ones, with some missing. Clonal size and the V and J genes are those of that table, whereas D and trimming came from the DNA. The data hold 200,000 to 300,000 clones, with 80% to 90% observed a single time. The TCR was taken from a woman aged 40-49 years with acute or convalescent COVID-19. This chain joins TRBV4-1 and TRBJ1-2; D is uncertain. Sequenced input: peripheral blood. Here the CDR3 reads CASSQDRGSNGYTF. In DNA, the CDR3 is TGCGCCAGCAGCCAAGATCGGGGAAGCAATGGCTACACCTTC.